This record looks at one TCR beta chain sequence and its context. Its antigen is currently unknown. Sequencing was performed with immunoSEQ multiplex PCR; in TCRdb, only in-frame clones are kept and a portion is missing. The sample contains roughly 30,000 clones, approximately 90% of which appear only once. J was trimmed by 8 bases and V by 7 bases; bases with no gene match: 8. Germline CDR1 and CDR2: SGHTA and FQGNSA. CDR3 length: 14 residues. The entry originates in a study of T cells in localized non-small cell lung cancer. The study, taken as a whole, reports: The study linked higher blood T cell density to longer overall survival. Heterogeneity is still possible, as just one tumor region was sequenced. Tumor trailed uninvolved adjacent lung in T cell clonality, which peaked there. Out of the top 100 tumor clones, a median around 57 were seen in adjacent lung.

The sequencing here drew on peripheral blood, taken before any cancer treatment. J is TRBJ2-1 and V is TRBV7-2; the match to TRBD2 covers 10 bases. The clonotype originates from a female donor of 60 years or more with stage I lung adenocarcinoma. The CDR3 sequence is CASKRLAGNYEQFF. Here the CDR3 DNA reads TGTGCCAGCAAGCGACTAGCGGGTAACTATGAGCAGTTCTTC.